The 22 T cell receptor beta chains listed next were all sequenced from one sample in a study of long-term antiretroviral therapy in people with HIV. The immunoSEQ assay was v3.0, run at survey level. Some clones are missing from TCRdb's copy, which holds only in-frame ones; the method was immunoSEQ multiplex PCR. The data contain some 28,000 clones, roughly 84% of them seen just once; the ten biggest clones take up over 9%. The sample in question was unsorted PBMCs, obtained 2.7 to 2.8 years after starting antiretroviral therapy. Every receptor here comes from a man aged 30 to 39 with HIV.

The rearrangement joins TRBV5-1 to TRBJ1-1; no clear D gene. This CDR3 has 14 amino acids. V lost 3 bases, J lost 0 bases, and 9 bases lay in between. The germline V gene has CDR1 SGHRS and CDR2 YFSETQ. The CDR3 region has the DNA TGCGCCAGCAGCTCCTCGGGCCTGAACACTGAAGCTTTCTTT. It is translated as CASSSSGLNTEAFF.

This clone was recorded only once. The J gene is TRBJ2-5, the V gene TRBV27, with D unresolved. CDR1 is MNHEY and CDR2 is SMNVEV in the germline V gene (reference sequence). V lost 6 bases and J lost 0, with 11 bases in between. The CDR3 consists of 14 residues. CDR3 DNA: TGTGCCAGCAGCCCCTTAGCAAACCAAGAGACCCAGTACTTC. Encoded protein: CASSPLANQETQYF.

This clone was counted between two and nine times. V is TRBV27 and J is TRBJ2-2, with unresolved D. V lost 3 bases, J lost 6 bases, and 11 bases lay in between. The CDR3 consists of 14 residues. The germline V gene encodes CDR1 MNHEY and CDR2 SMNVEV (reference sequence). As DNA, the CDR3 is TGTGCCAGCAGTTTTGGTCGATGGGCCGGGGAGCTGTTTTTT. It specifies CASSFGRWAGELFF.

This clone has just a few counts. V is TRBV29-1 and J is TRBJ1-1; 7 bases are shared with TRBD1. Looked up from germline, CDR1 is SQVTM and CDR2 is ANQGSEA. The CDR3 totals 16 residues. After removal of 2 bases from V and 2 bases from J, the junction contained 11 bases not matched to a gene. CDR3 coding DNA: TGCAGCGTTGAATGGGAGGCGCAGGGGGTAAACACTGAAGCTTTCTTT. Translated: CSVEWEAQGVNTEAFF.

This clone is a singleton in its sample. This sequence joins TRBV6-5 and TRBJ2-1; perhaps D is TRBD1 or TRBD2 (5 bases each). This CDR3 is built from 16 residues. V dropped 0 bases and J dropped 6 bases, with 15 bases sitting between them. Germline V gives CDR1 MNHEY, CDR2 SVGAGI. CDR3 DNA: TGTGCCAGCAGTTACTCAAGCCGGGGCACGTCCAATGAGCAGTTCTTC. Amino acid sequence: CASSYSSRGTSNEQFF.

The V gene is TRBV6-5, the J gene TRBJ1-6; no firm D call. Germline V gives CDR1 MNHEY, CDR2 SVGAGI. V shed 5 bases and J shed 7 bases, with 12 bases lying between them. CDR3 length: 14 residues. CDR3 sequence reads: CASSEPGENSPLHF. The CDR3 DNA sequence: TGTGCCAGCAGTGAGCCGGGAGAGAATTCACCCCTCCACTTT.

The chain links TRBV7-2 to TRBJ2-7; 12 nucleotides agree with TRBD2. The junction had 0 bases not matched to a gene; V was cut back by 2 bases and J by 4 bases. CDR3 length: 14 amino acids. Per the germline V gene, CDR1 is SGHTA and CDR2 is FQGNSA. The CDR3 region has the DNA TGTGCCAGCAGCTTAACTAGCGGGGGGTACGAGCAGTACTTC. Its protein product is CASSLTSGGYEQYF.

The chain carries TRBV14 and TRBJ1-2, with a tentative D call TRBD1 (6 bases). Trimming removed 3 bases from V and 2 bases from J, with 19 bases in between. This CDR3 region has 17 residues. Germline lookup yields CDR1 SGHDN and CDR2 FVKESK. DNA of the CDR3: TGTGCCAGCAGCCACAGGGGAAGGCTCTCAACGAACTATGGCTACACCTTC. The encoded protein is CASSHRGRLSTNYGYTF.

V is TRBV6-6 and J is TRBJ2-1; D is unresolved. Trimming took off 2 bases at V and 6 bases at J, with 11 bases between the two ends. Per germline, CDR1 MNHNY and CDR2 SVGAGI (reference sequence). This CDR3 spans 14 amino acids. CDR3 DNA: TGTGCCAGCAGTTACAGCCCAGTGGGCAATGAGCAGTTCTTC. Translated, it gives CASSYSPVGNEQFF.

The chain employs TRBV27 and TRBJ2-7; D gene uncertain. From germline, CDR1 is MNHEY and CDR2 SMNVEV (reference sequence). V was trimmed by 1 base and J by 6 bases, leaving 10 bases between them. The CDR3 loop spans 13 amino acids. CDR3 nucleotides: TGTGCCAGCAGTTTATATGGGGTTGGCGAGCAGTACTTC. Its translation: CASSLYGVGEQYF.

This clone was counted once. The V call is TRBV5-6, the J call TRBJ2-3, with 9 positions matching TRBD1. V shed 3 bases and J 5 bases; nucleotides not matched to a gene: 7. Germline V gene data show CDR1 as SGHDT and CDR2 as YYEEEE. CDR3 length: 15 amino acids. The CDR3 coding sequence is TGTGCCAGCAGCTGGGGGACAGGGAGAGGAGATACGCAGTATTTT. Translating gives CASSWGTGRGDTQYF. The entire variable domain, with the rest obtained from reference TRBV5-6 and TRBJ2-3, is as follows: DAGVTQSPTHLIKTRGQQVTLRCSPKSGHDTVSWYQQALGQGPQFIFQYYEEEERQRGNFPDRFSGHQFPNYSSELNVNALLLGDSALYLCASSWGTGRGDTQYFGPGTRLTVL.

V gene TRBV10-3 combines with J gene TRBJ2-7, with 13 bases aligning to TRBD2. Trimming took 3 bases from V and 6 from J; bases not matched to a gene: 2. Germline values: CDR1 ENHRY, CDR2 SYGVKD. There are 14 residues in the CDR3. The CDR3 loop reads CAISEWTSGSEQYF. DNA for the CDR3: TGTGCCATCAGTGAATGGACTAGCGGGAGCGAGCAGTACTTC.

The chain uses TRBV14 and TRBJ1-1, with 10 bases that match TRBD1. V trimming: 4 bases; J trimming: 10 bases; junction bases outside the gene matches: 3. The CDR3 extends over 12 amino acids. Per the germline V gene, CDR1 is SGHDN and CDR2 is FVKESK. The CDR3 sequence is CASSLDRGRAFF. CDR3 nucleotide sequence: TGTGCCAGCAGCCTGGACAGGGGGAGAGCTTTCTTT.

As to this clone: Other DNA sequences within the sample encode an identical CDR3. The rearrangement uses TRBV27 and TRBJ2-7, with 8 bases fitting TRBD1. The germline CDR1 and CDR2 sequences are MNHEY and SMNVEV (reference sequence). Trimming at V came to 5 bases and at J to 2 bases, leaving 5 bases not matched to a gene. The CDR3 loop spans 14 amino acids. DNA for the CDR3: TGTGCCAGCAGTCCTTCCAGGGGGCCCTACGAGCAGTACTTC. This encodes CASSPSRGPYEQYF.

The chain links TRBV6-1 to TRBJ2-7; D may be TRBD1 (6 bases). The CDR3 spans 15 residues. Between the trimmed V and J ends, which lost 2 bases and 4 bases, there was a span of 15 bases. Germline CDR1 reads MNHNS; CDR2 reads SASEGT. CDR3 residues: CASSESRGGFYEQYF. CDR3 bases: TGTGCCAGCAGTGAAAGTCGAGGGGGATTTTACGAGCAGTACTTC.

V usage is TRBV7-8 and J usage is TRBJ1-1; D is undetermined. The CDR3 runs to 14 residues. The ends were cut back, 1 base at V and 1 base at J, with 7 bases in the middle. Germline assignment: CDR1 SGHVS and CDR2 FQNEAQ. CDR3 nucleotide sequence: TGTGCCAGCAGCTTAGTAGGCGGGAACACTGAAGCTTTCTTT. Residues: CASSLVGGNTEAFF. The whole variable domain, filled in from reference TRBV7-8 and TRBJ1-1, reads GAGVSQSPRYKVAKRGQDVALRCDPISGHVSLFWYQQALGQGPEFLTYFQNEAQLDKSGLPSDRFFAERPEGSVSTLKIQRTQQEDSAVYLCASSLVGGNTEAFFGQGTRLTVV.

The chain uses TRBV2 and TRBJ1-6; D ambiguous. The germline CDR1 and CDR2 sequences are SNHLY and FYNNEI. Trimming shortened V by 5 bases and J by 4 bases, and 9 bases separated the two germline ends. The CDR3 spans 14 residues. The CDR3 DNA reads as TGTGCCAGCAGTCTAGACGGTTATAATTCACCCCTCCACTTT. It translates to CASSLDGYNSPLHF.

J is TRBJ2-1 and V is TRBV27, with TRBD1 as a possible D gene (5 bases). Germline CDR1 and CDR2: MNHEY and SMNVEV (reference sequence). V shed 0 bases and J shed 8 bases, with 11 bases lying between them. The CDR3 spans 14 residues. The CDR3 nucleotides read TGTGCCAGCAGTTTATCGTCCACCAGGGATGAGCAGTTCTTC. Translated: CASSLSSTRDEQFF.

The chain combines TRBV6-6 with TRBJ2-2, with D possibly being TRBD2 (7 bases). The length of the CDR3 is 15 residues. Germline V gene lookup returns CDR1 MNHNY and CDR2 SVGAGI (reference sequence). V gave up 6 bases and J gave up 3 bases, with 14 bases separating them. The CDR3 sequence: CASSQGGGYTGELFF. In DNA, the CDR3 is TGTGCCAGCAGCCAAGGGGGGGGTTACACCGGGGAGCTGTTTTTT.

V and J are TRBV19 and TRBJ1-2; TRBD1 matches 7 bases. CDR1 LNHDA and CDR2 SQIVND come from the germline V gene (reference sequence). J was trimmed by 8 bases and V by 3 bases; bases with no gene match: 12. The CDR3 spans 15 residues. In nucleotides, the CDR3 is TGTGCCAGTAGTATGGCGGCAACAGGGGTCTTCGGCTACACCTTC. Translation: CASSMAATGVFGYTF. Based on the CDR3 plus reference TRBV19 and TRBJ1-2, the full variable domain is DGGITQSPKYLFRKEGQNVTLSCEQNLNHDAMYWYRQDPGQGLRLIYYSQIVNDFQKGDIAEGYSVSREKKESFPLTVTSAQKNPTAFYLCASSMAATGVFGYTFGSGTRLTVV.

This clone appeared a single time. The V gene is TRBV29-1, the J gene TRBJ2-3; tentatively, D is TRBD1 or TRBD2 (5 bases each). The ends were cut back, 7 bases at V and 3 bases at J, with 17 bases in the middle. The germline V gene has CDR1 SQVTM and CDR2 ANQGSEA. The CDR3 has 14 amino acids. CDR3 in amino acids: CSARGTGGTDTQYF. CDR3 sequence (DNA): TGCAGCGCCCGCGGCACAGGCGGGACAGATACGCAGTATTTT.

The chain links TRBV5-7 to TRBJ1-1; D uncertain. TRBV5-7 is an ORF for which the function is uncertain. This CDR3 comprises 11 residues. The V end lost 0 bases, the J end lost 11 bases, and 8 bases lay between the germline ends. The CDR3 loop is CASSLDSKAFF. CDR3 coding DNA: TGTGCCAGCAGCTTGGACAGCAAGGCTTTCTTT.